The 30 T cell receptor beta chains reported below all come from one sample, sequenced in a study of cytomegalovirus exposure and HLA in healthy donors. The PCR employed 60 Vbeta primers together with 13 Jbeta primers. Assay used: immunoSEQ multiplex PCR; TCRdb lists only in-frame clones, some missing. The profile covers under 150,000 clones, with roughly 80% appearing a single time and 4% to 4.5% taken by the ten largest. The sequenced sample consisted of PBMCs. Source of these receptors: a woman in her thirties or forties in good health and CMV-seropositive.

The chain recombines TRBV5-1 with TRBJ2-5; D ambiguous. This CDR3 region has 13 residues. Germline CDR1 is SGHRS and CDR2 is YFSETQ. V gave up 2 bases and J gave up 0 bases, with 5 bases separating them. The CDR3: CASSLQYQETQYF. The CDR3 DNA sequence: TGCGCCAGCAGCTTACAGTACCAAGAGACCCAGTACTTC.

The chain combines TRBV13 with TRBJ2-7; 11 bases fit TRBD2. The CDR3 is 18 amino acids. Per germline, CDR1 PRHDT and CDR2 FYEKMQ (reference sequence). V was clipped by 3 bases and J by 7 bases; unmatched bases: 17. The CDR3 spells CASSFRMDLAGGLDEQYF. DNA for the CDR3: TGTGCCAGCAGCTTTAGGATGGACCTAGCGGGAGGTTTGGATGAGCAGTACTTC.

This chain links TRBV28 with TRBJ1-1; D might be TRBD1 (5 bases). The CDR3 loop spans 14 amino acids. Germline CDR1 reads MDHEN; CDR2 reads SYDVKM. V lost 3 bases to trimming and J lost 4 bases, with 12 bases between them. The CDR3 DNA reads TGTGCCAGCAGTTTTATGGGGGAGGCCACTGAAGCTTTCTTT. Translation gives CASSFMGEATEAFF.

The chain is built from TRBV5-1 and TRBJ1-5; the D is unclear. V was trimmed by 2 bases and J by 5 bases, leaving 11 bases between them. This CDR3 is 14 amino acids long. Germline CDR1 is SGHRS and CDR2 is YFSETQ. CDR3 bases: TGCGCCAGCAGCTTCGACGGTGGAGATCAGCCCCAGCATTTT. Its translation: CASSFDGGDQPQHF.

The chain recombines TRBV7-2 with TRBJ2-7, with 8 nucleotides matching TRBD2. Germline V CDR1 and CDR2: SGHTA, FQGNSA. V lost 5 bases to trimming and J lost 0 bases; unmatched junction nucleotides: 6. The CDR3 length is 15 residues. The CDR3 DNA follows: TGTGCCAGCAGCCGGACTAGCACTGCCTCCTACGAGCAGTACTTC. Its translation is CASSRTSTASYEQYF.

This clone showed up just a few times. The gene calls are TRBV5-1 and TRBJ1-4; 7 nucleotides match TRBD1. Losses at the gene ends were 4 bases for V and 5 bases for J; bases not matched to a gene: 8. CDR3 size: 15 residues. Per germline, CDR1 SGHRS and CDR2 YFSETQ. CDR3 nucleotides: TGCGCCAGCAGCCCGACAGGGATCAACAATGAAAAACTGTTTTTT. Amino acids: CASSPTGINNEKLFF.

This sequence joins TRBV10-1 and TRBJ2-7, with 7 bases matching TRBD2. The V gene end was trimmed by 9 bases and the J gene end by 6 bases; junction bases not matched to a gene: 11. From germline, CDR1 is WNHNN and CDR2 SYGVQD (reference sequence). This CDR3 comprises 13 residues. CDR3 loop: CASPREVIREQYF. The CDR3 nucleotides read TGCGCCAGTCCCCGGGAGGTAATTCGCGAGCAGTACTTC.

V is TRBV19 and J is TRBJ2-2, with D maybe TRBD1 (6 bases). The V end was cut by 5 bases, the J end by 7 bases, with 14 bases between. The CDR3 spans 14 residues. The germline gives CDR1 LNHDA, CDR2 SQIVND (reference sequence). This CDR3 reads CASSPAGEIGELFF. The CDR3 coding sequence is TGTGCCAGTAGTCCTGCAGGGGAGATCGGGGAGCTGTTTTTT.

The gene calls are TRBV7-6 and TRBJ2-5, with D possibly TRBD2 on 5 matching bases. The CDR3 runs to 16 residues. Germline values: CDR1 SGHVS, CDR2 FNYEAQ. The V end was cut by 2 bases, the J end by 2 bases, with 15 bases between. The CDR3 loop reads CASSLTLDSSQETQYF. The DNA of the CDR3 is TGTGCCAGCAGCTTAACACTGGACTCTTCACAAGAGACCCAGTACTTC.

This chain links TRBV9 with TRBJ1-2; D is unclear. The CDR3 length is 14 residues. The V gene lost 4 bases and the J gene lost 4 bases, with 14 bases spanning the gap. The germline gives CDR1 SGDLS, CDR2 YYNGEE. The CDR3 DNA reads TGTGCCAGCAGCATCCATCAGGAACCCTATGGCTACACCTTC. It translates to CASSIHQEPYGYTF.

The chain joins TRBV6-5 to TRBJ1-2; D gene uncertain. Deletions cut 5 bases from V and 7 bases from J, with 11 bases between. The CDR3 runs to 12 residues. Germline values: CDR1 MNHEY, CDR2 SVGAGI. The CDR3 reads CASSDVGSGYTF. The CDR3 nucleotides are TGTGCCAGCAGTGATGTGGGCAGTGGCTACACCTTC.

This clone was seen more than once but under ten times. The rearrangement joins TRBV28 to TRBJ2-7; tentative D call: TRBD1 (5 bases). V was cut by 7 bases and J by 3 bases, with 7 bases left in between. This CDR3 is built from 11 residues. Germline CDR1 reads MDHEN; CDR2 reads SYDVKM. Here the CDR3 reads CASKGVYEQYF. CDR3 nucleotide sequence: TGTGCCAGCAAAGGGGTCTACGAGCAGTACTTC.

This rearrangement joins TRBV27 to TRBJ2-7; D is perhaps TRBD2 (6 bases). The CDR3 runs 15 residues. Germline V gives CDR1 MNHEY, CDR2 SMNVEV (reference sequence). V shed 5 bases and J shed 6 bases, with 20 bases lying between them. DNA of the CDR3: TGTGCCAGCAGTGTAAGGACTACCGGTGGCGGCGAGCAGTACTTC. This gives the protein CASSVRTTGGGEQYF.

This clone was seen many times. V gene TRBV5-4 combines with J gene TRBJ1-2; D may be TRBD1 (5 bases). V shed 3 bases and J shed 2 bases, with 14 bases lying between them. CDR3 length equals 15 residues. Per the germline V gene, CDR1 is SGHNT and CDR2 is YYREEE (reference sequence). For the CDR3, the DNA is TGTGCCAGCAGCTCGGCAAGTAAGGGGAACTATGGCTACACCTTC. This gives the protein CASSSASKGNYGYTF.

The chain combines TRBV6-5 with TRBJ2-7; D possibly corresponds to TRBD2 (6 bases). CDR3 length: 13 residues. Germline V lookup: CDR1 MNHEY, CDR2 SVGAGI. The V gene lost 0 bases and the J gene lost 7 bases, with 10 bases spanning the gap. This CDR3 is CASSYSGGFEQYF. In nucleotides, the CDR3 is TGTGCCAGCAGTTACTCTGGAGGGTTTGAGCAGTACTTC.

The rearrangement joins TRBV19 to TRBJ1-2, with TRBD1 identical over 8 bases. The trim removed 1 base at V and 4 bases at J, leaving 5 bases unmatched. This CDR3 region has 15 residues. Per germline, CDR1 LNHDA and CDR2 SQIVND (reference sequence). The CDR3 sequence is CASSIGPGQGYGYTF. The CDR3 DNA follows: TGTGCCAGTAGTATAGGTCCTGGACAGGGCTATGGCTACACCTTC.

The J gene is TRBJ2-6, the V gene TRBV30, with 7 positions matching TRBD2. This CDR3 has 15 amino acids. The junction had 0 bases not matched to a gene; V was cut back by 1 base and J by 0 bases. Germline CDR1 and CDR2: GTSNPN and SVGIG (reference sequence). The CDR3 nucleotides read TGTGCCTGGAGTGGGGGGGGCTCTGGGGCCAACGTCCTGACTTTC. It encodes CAWSGGGSGANVLTF.

The gene calls are TRBV25-1 and TRBJ2-7, with D perhaps matching TRBD1 (6 bases). The length of the CDR3 is 15 residues. Germline lookup yields CDR1 MGHDK and CDR2 SYGVNS. V was shortened by 2 bases and J by 2 bases, with 13 bases between the two germline ends. CDR3 region: CASSELQGFPYEQYF. CDR3 in DNA: TGTGCCAGCAGTGAACTACAGGGTTTCCCCTACGAGCAGTACTTC.

This clone has only one observation. The chain joins TRBV7-9 to TRBJ2-1; maybe TRBD2 (5 bases). The V gene's germline CDR1 is SEHNR and CDR2 FQNEAQ (reference sequence). The CDR3 runs 15 residues. Trimming took 5 bases from V and 2 from J, leaving 13 bases between them. The CDR3 protein is CASSPTDGTYNEQFF. The DNA of the CDR3 is TGTGCCAGCAGCCCTACGGACGGGACCTACAATGAGCAGTTCTTC.

This chain links TRBV5-4 with TRBJ2-3; TRBD1 matches at 9 bases. Germline V gene data show CDR1 as SGHNT and CDR2 as YYREEE (reference sequence). Germline trimming cut 4 bases from V and 4 bases from J; bases unmatched to any gene: 10. The length of the CDR3 is 16 residues. The CDR3 DNA follows: TGTGCCAGCAGCCAAGAATGGGGACAGGGTGCAGATACGCAGTATTTT. The encoded protein is CASSQEWGQGADTQYF.

This clone was seen only a few times. This chain uses TRBV5-1 with TRBJ2-7, with no clear D. The CDR3 is made up of 13 amino acids. CDR1 SGHRS and CDR2 YFSETQ come from the germline V gene. The germline V and J ends were trimmed by 0 bases and 5 bases, with 9 bases remaining between them. The CDR3 region is CASSLDSPDEQYF. In DNA form, the CDR3 reads TGCGCCAGCAGCTTGGACAGCCCCGACGAGCAGTACTTC.

The V call is TRBV28, the J call TRBJ2-7; 9 bases align to TRBD1. The germline gives CDR1 MDHEN, CDR2 SYDVKM. J was trimmed by 5 bases and V by 5 bases; bases with no gene match: 7. The CDR3 sequence is 14 residues long. The CDR3 nucleotides read TGTGCCAGCAGTCCAAGGGGACAGGGTAACGAGCAGTACTTC. Protein product: CASSPRGQGNEQYF.

As concerns this clone: The sample has other DNA sequences that encode this CDR3 too. The genes are TRBV27 and TRBJ2-7, with TRBD1 matching 7 bases. The trim removed 8 bases at V and 6 bases at J, leaving 16 bases unmatched. The CDR3 spans 15 residues. Germline values: CDR1 MNHEY, CDR2 SMNVEV (reference sequence). For the CDR3, the DNA is TGTGCCAGCTCACGACAGGGTATAATTGTCGGCGAGCAGTACTTC. Translation: CASSRQGIIVGEQYF.

V usage is TRBV5-6 and J usage is TRBJ2-2, with D hard to call. Looked up from germline, CDR1 is SGHDT and CDR2 is YYEEEE. The ends were cut back, 5 bases at V and 1 base at J, with 12 bases in the middle. The CDR3 has 15 residues. The CDR3 DNA reads TGTGCCAGCAGGTCGTTCGGTGTGAACACCGGGGAGCTGTTTTTT. It is translated as CASRSFGVNTGELFF. Looking up the rest from reference TRBV5-6 and TRBJ2-2 gives the full variable domain: DAGVTQSPTHLIKTRGQQVTLRCSPKSGHDTVSWYQQALGQGPQFIFQYYEEEERQRGNFPDRFSGHQFPNYSSELNVNALLLGDSALYLCASRSFGVNTGELFFGEGSRLTVL.

V usage is TRBV18 and J usage is TRBJ2-7; perhaps TRBD1 as D (5 bases). This CDR3 has 16 residues. Germline CDR1 and CDR2: KGHSH and LQKENI. V lost 2 bases and J 0 bases, leaving 14 bases between the germline ends. The CDR3 loop reads CASSPSRTRSSYEQYF. In DNA, the CDR3 is TGTGCCAGCTCACCATCGAGGACAAGGAGCTCCTACGAGCAGTACTTC.

The chain uses TRBV16 and TRBJ1-1; TRBD1 matches 7 bases. J lost 10 bases, V lost 0 bases, and 11 bases had no gene match. The CDR3 is 15 residues long. Germline values: CDR1 KGHSY, CDR2 FQNENV. The CDR3 loop reads CASSQSLSGGVSAFF. The CDR3, as DNA: TGTGCCAGCAGCCAATCCTTGTCAGGGGGAGTATCAGCTTTCTTT.

The V gene is TRBV5-6, the J gene TRBJ2-5; a weak D match, TRBD1 (6 bases). Trimming removed 4 bases from V and 7 bases from J, with 23 bases in between. Germline lookup yields CDR1 SGHDT and CDR2 YYEEEE. The CDR3 has 16 amino acids. The CDR3 DNA sequence: TGTGCCAGCAGCCCCGACCTAGGGGGTGACTTGGGGACCCAGTACTTC. Translation: CASSPDLGGDLGTQYF. The full variable domain, rest sourced from reference TRBV5-6 and TRBJ2-5, is DAGVTQSPTHLIKTRGQQVTLRCSPKSGHDTVSWYQQALGQGPQFIFQYYEEEERQRGNFPDRFSGHQFPNYSSELNVNALLLGDSALYLCASSPDLGGDLGTQYFGPGTRLLVL.

The chain is built from TRBV9 and TRBJ1-3; TRBD1 matches at 7 bases. The V and J ends lost 1 base and 4 bases, in that order; junction bases with no gene match: 2. CDR3 length: 14 amino acids. Germline CDR1 reads SGDLS; CDR2 reads YYNGEE. DNA of the CDR3: TGTGCCAGCAGCGTACAGGGGGGCGGAAACACCATATATTTT. Its translation: CASSVQGGGNTIYF.

The chain combines TRBV7-9 with TRBJ1-2; D is uncertain. The CDR3 spans 12 residues. The V gene lost 4 bases and the J gene lost 1 base, with 4 bases spanning the gap. Germline V gene lookup returns CDR1 SEHNR and CDR2 FQNEAQ (reference sequence). The CDR3 is CASSSSNYGYTF. The CDR3 nucleotides are TGTGCCAGCAGCTCTAGTAACTATGGCTACACCTTC.

The V call is TRBV19, the J call TRBJ2-3; TRBD2 aligns across 14 bases. This CDR3 is built from 16 residues. The V and J ends lost 3 bases and 5 bases, in that order; junction bases with no gene match: 4. The germline V gene has CDR1 LNHDA and CDR2 SQIVND (reference sequence). The CDR3 sequence is CASSIGLAGGQDTQYF. CDR3 sequence (DNA): TGTGCCAGTAGTATCGGACTAGCGGGGGGTCAAGATACGCAGTATTTT.